These 21 T cell receptor beta chains share one sample of origin, sequenced in a study of brain T cells in children with intractable seizures. Method: immunoSEQ multiplex PCR; TCRdb's copy keeps in-frame clones and lacks some. The sample holds approximately 110,000 clones, roughly 92% seen once. The source was peripheral blood, collected at surgery. The receptors were sampled from a boy less than two years old with hemimegalencephaly and intractable seizures.

The V and J genes are TRBV5-1 and TRBJ2-7, with unresolved D. Trimming pared 0 bases from V and 0 bases from J, leaving 4 bases between. Germline V CDR1 and CDR2: SGHRS, YFSETQ. The CDR3 loop spans 13 amino acids. CDR3 nucleotide sequence: TGCGCCAGCAGCTTGGGGATCTCCTACGAGCAGTACTTC. Translation: CASSLGISYEQYF.

The chain has TRBV19 and TRBJ1-6; D is perhaps TRBD1 (6 bases). CDR3 length: 14 residues. Germline V lookup: CDR1 LNHDA, CDR2 SQIVND (reference sequence). Trimming removed 5 bases at V and 5 bases at J, with 10 bases between. CDR3 sequence reads: CASSFRDNNSPLHF. CDR3 coding DNA: TGTGCCAGTAGTTTCCGGGACAATAATTCACCCCTCCACTTT.

Of note for this clone: This could be a read error, since a much larger clone is one nucleotide away. The chain recombines TRBV7-3 with TRBJ2-2; unclear D gene. The CDR3 has 13 amino acids. CDR1 and CDR2 from the germline V gene are SGHTA and FQGTGA. Trimming stripped 2 bases from V and 2 bases from J, with 3 bases between. As DNA, the CDR3 is TGTGCCAGCAGCTTATTAAACACCGGGGAGCTGTTTTTT. Its protein product is CASSLLNTGELFF.

The CDR3 region is CASSFVSETQYF. The DNA for the CDR3 is TGTGCCAGCAGTTTCGTCTCAGAGACCCAGTACTTC. The gene calls are TRBV28 and TRBJ2-5; D is undetermined. The germline V gene has CDR1 MDHEN and CDR2 SYDVKM. Trimming took 3 bases from V and 4 from J, leaving 6 bases between them. The CDR3 length is 12 residues.

This chain uses TRBV30 with TRBJ2-7; tentatively, D is TRBD1 (7 bases). The CDR3 consists of 10 residues. The V end was cut by 5 bases, the J end by 9 bases, with 11 bases between. The germline gives CDR1 GTSNPN, CDR2 SVGIG (reference sequence). The DNA of the CDR3 is TGTGCCTGGGCCAGGGGGGCGCAGTACTTC. This translates into CAWARGAQYF.

J is TRBJ2-1 and V is TRBV15, with TRBD2 identical over 7 bases. Trimming removed 8 bases from V and 0 bases from J; junction bases left unmatched: 7. CDR1 and CDR2 (germline): LNHNV, YYDKDF (reference sequence). The CDR3 contains 15 residues. CDR3 residues: CATGQGGSSYNEQFF. In DNA, the CDR3 is TGTGCCACCGGACAAGGCGGGAGCTCCTACAATGAGCAGTTCTTC.

As for this clone: An end of the junction does not agree with germline; a read error may underlie this. The identical CDR3 is also encoded by other nucleotide sequences in the sample. The J gene is TRBJ2-1, the V gene TRBV7-3; D remains unclear. The CDR3 has 15 residues. Germline V gene data show CDR1 as SGHTA and CDR2 as FQGTGA. This CDR3 is CASSFGEFPYNEQFF. Written as DNA, the CDR3 is TGTGCCAGCAGCTTTGGAGAGTTCCCCTACAATGAACAGTTCTTC.

J is TRBJ2-7 and V is TRBV2; D call uncertain. Germline CDR1 SNHLY, CDR2 FYNNEI. With 5 bases removed from V and 6 bases from J, the gap between germline ends came to 11 bases. The CDR3 loop spans 12 amino acids. The CDR3 sequence: CASSQGVGEQYF. DNA of the CDR3: TGTGCCAGCAGTCAAGGAGTAGGCGAGCAGTACTTC.

The chain links TRBV19 to TRBJ2-2; D may correspond to TRBD1 or TRBD2 (5 bases each). V lost 6 bases and J lost 6, with 11 bases in between. There are 13 residues in the CDR3. CDR1 and CDR2 (germline): LNHDA, SQIVND (reference sequence). The CDR3 DNA reads as TGTGCCAGTAGCGGGGCGGGCGCCGGGGAGCTGTTTTTT. Translation gives CASSGAGAGELFF.

This rearrangement joins TRBV7-9 to TRBJ2-6; D possibly corresponds to TRBD2 (5 bases). CDR3 length: 19 amino acids. The V gene lost 2 bases and the J gene lost 1 base, with 18 bases spanning the gap. Germline V gene data show CDR1 as SEHNR and CDR2 as FQNEAQ (reference sequence). The CDR3 region has the DNA TGTGCCAGCAGCTTAATCGCTGGCAGGACTGTATCTGGGGCCAACGTCCTGACTTTC. Translating it yields CASSLIAGRTVSGANVLTF.

V and J are TRBV27 and TRBJ2-7; D gene unclear. The CDR3 is 11 amino acids. Between the trimmed V and J ends, which lost 0 bases and 6 bases, there was a span of 3 bases. Germline CDR1 and CDR2: MNHEY and SMNVEV (reference sequence). The CDR3 nucleotides read TGTGCCAGCAGTTTATCTGGCGAGCAGTACTTC. This sequence encodes CASSLSGEQYF.

The chain has TRBV28 and TRBJ2-7; 7 nucleotides agree with TRBD1. The J segment lost 0 bases and the V segment lost 2 bases, leaving 4 bases of the junction unmatched. The CDR3 runs to 15 residues. Germline CDR1 MDHEN, CDR2 SYDVKM. The CDR3 here is CASSLEGQSSYEQYF. In DNA form, the CDR3 reads TGTGCCAGCAGTTTAGAGGGACAGAGCTCCTACGAGCAGTACTTC. Filled out from reference TRBV28 and TRBJ2-7, the complete variable domain reads DVKVTQSSRYLVKRTGEKVFLECVQDMDHENMFWYRQDPGLGLRLIYFSYDVKMKEKGDIPEGYSVSREKKERFSLILESASTNQTSMYLCASSLEGQSSYEQYFGPGTRLTVT.

The rearrangement links TRBV11-2 to TRBJ2-2; D may be TRBD2 (5 bases). Trimming cost V 5 bases and J 7 bases, with 17 bases left between them. Per the germline V gene, CDR1 is SGHAT and CDR2 is FQNNGV. The CDR3 length is 15 residues. CDR3 sequence (DNA): TGTGCCAGCAGCCTTAGCTGGGGAGCGATCGGGGAGCTGTTTTTT. Translating it yields CASSLSWGAIGELFF.

The rearrangement joins TRBV28 to TRBJ2-5; 10 nucleotides line up with TRBD2. The germline V gene has CDR1 MDHEN and CDR2 SYDVKM. V gave up 0 bases and J gave up 1 base; unmatched junction bases: 8. The CDR3 has 18 amino acids. CDR3 coding DNA: TGTGCCAGCAGTTTATGGCTAGCGGGAGCAACTATCCAAGAGACCCAGTACTTC. Translated: CASSLWLAGATIQETQYF.

The chain is built from TRBV3-1 (or the pseudogene TRBV3-2) and TRBJ2-3, with 7 positions matching TRBD2. Germline CDR1 is LGHDT and CDR2 is YNNKEL (reference sequence). Trimming removed 0 bases from V and 3 bases from J; junction bases left unmatched: 6. This CDR3 is 16 amino acids long. In DNA, the CDR3 is TGTGCCAGCAGCCAAGATGGGGCGGGAGAGACAGATACGCAGTATTTT. Protein: CASSQDGAGETDTQYF.

The chain employs TRBV2 and TRBJ1-5; D gene unclear. The CDR3 loop spans 13 amino acids. Trimming shortened V by 4 bases and J by 1 base, and 5 bases separated the two germline ends. Germline CDR1 and CDR2: SNHLY and FYNNEI. CDR3 DNA: TGTGCCAGCAGTGCCGACAGCAATCAGCCCCAGCATTTT. Translated, it gives CASSADSNQPQHF.

J is TRBJ2-3 and V is TRBV6-6, with 8 bases aligning to TRBD1. There are 17 residues in the CDR3. Trimming took 5 bases from V and 1 from J; bases not matched to a gene: 11. Germline V gene data show CDR1 as MNHNY and CDR2 as SVGAGI (reference sequence). CDR3: CASSGSRGLRGTDTQYF. DNA for the CDR3: TGTGCCAGCAGTGGATCCAGGGGGCTCCGCGGCACAGATACGCAGTATTTT.

This rearrangement joins TRBV30 to TRBJ2-1; D may match TRBD1 or TRBD2 (6 bases each). This CDR3 region has 17 residues. Germline V gene sequence: CDR1 GTSNPN, CDR2 SVGIG (reference sequence). Trimming left V 0 bases short and J 4 bases short, with 19 bases between. CDR3 protein: CAWSVGRLGGSYNEQFF. The CDR3 region has the DNA TGTGCCTGGAGTGTAGGGCGTTTAGGGGGGTCGTACAATGAGCAGTTCTTC.

The chain recombines TRBV11-3 with TRBJ2-1; 14 bases match TRBD2. Trimming removed 5 bases from V and 5 bases from J; junction bases left unmatched: 8. The CDR3 has 17 residues. CDR1 and CDR2 from the germline V gene are SGHNT and YENEEA. The CDR3 region is CASSLRLAGGPDNEQFF. DNA for the CDR3: TGTGCCAGCAGCCTAAGACTAGCGGGAGGGCCTGACAATGAGCAGTTCTTC.

This clone is a singleton in its sample. This chain uses TRBV20-1 with TRBJ2-1; possible D gene TRBD1, 6 bases. CDR1 and CDR2 (germline): DFQATT, SNEGSKA (reference sequence). The ends were cut back, 3 bases at V and 10 bases at J, with 7 bases in the middle. The length of the CDR3 is 10 residues. CDR3 nucleotide sequence: TGCAGTGCTAGCAGGGGCGAGCAGTTCTTC. This encodes CSASRGEQFF.

With respect to this clone: This sample includes further DNA sequences coding for the same CDR3. The rearrangement links TRBV6-2 or TRBV6-3 to TRBJ2-3; D remains unclear. Trimming removed 4 bases at V and 1 base at J, with 3 bases between. CDR3 length equals 12 residues. Per the germline V gene, CDR1 is MNHEY and CDR2 is SVGEGT. The CDR3 DNA sequence: TGTGCCAGCAGTTCCCGCACAGATACGCAGTATTTT. It yields the protein CASSSRTDTQYF.